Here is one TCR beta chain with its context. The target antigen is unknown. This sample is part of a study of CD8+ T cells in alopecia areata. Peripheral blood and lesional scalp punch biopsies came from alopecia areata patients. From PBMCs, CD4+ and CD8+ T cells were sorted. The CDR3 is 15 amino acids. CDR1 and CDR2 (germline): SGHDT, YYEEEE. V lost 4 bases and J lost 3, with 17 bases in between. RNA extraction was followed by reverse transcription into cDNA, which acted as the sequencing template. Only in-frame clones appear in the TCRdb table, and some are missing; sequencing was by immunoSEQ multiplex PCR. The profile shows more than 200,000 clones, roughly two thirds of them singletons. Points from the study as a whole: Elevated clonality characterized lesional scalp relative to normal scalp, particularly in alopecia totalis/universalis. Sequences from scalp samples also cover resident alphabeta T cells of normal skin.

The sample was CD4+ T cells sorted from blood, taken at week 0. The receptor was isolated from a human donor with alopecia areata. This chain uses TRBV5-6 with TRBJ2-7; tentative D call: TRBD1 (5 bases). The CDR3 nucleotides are TGTGCCAGCAGCCCTTCCTCAGGGTTTAACTACGAGCAGTACTTC. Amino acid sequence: CASSPSSGFNYEQYF. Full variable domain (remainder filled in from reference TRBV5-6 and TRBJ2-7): DAGVTQSPTHLIKTRGQQVTLRCSPKSGHDTVSWYQQALGQGPQFIFQYYEEEERQRGNFPDRFSGHQFPNYSSELNVNALLLGDSALYLCASSPSSGFNYEQYFGPGTRLTVT.